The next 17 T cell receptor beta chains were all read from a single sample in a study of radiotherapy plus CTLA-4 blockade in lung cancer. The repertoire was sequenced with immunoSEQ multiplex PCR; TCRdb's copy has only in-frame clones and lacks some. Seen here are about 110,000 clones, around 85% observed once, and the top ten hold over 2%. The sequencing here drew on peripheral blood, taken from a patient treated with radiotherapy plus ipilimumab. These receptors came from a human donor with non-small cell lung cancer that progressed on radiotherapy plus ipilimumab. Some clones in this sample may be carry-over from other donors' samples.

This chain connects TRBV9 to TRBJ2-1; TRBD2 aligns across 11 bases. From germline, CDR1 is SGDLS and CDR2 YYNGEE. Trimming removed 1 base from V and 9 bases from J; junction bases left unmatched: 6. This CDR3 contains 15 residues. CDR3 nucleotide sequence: TGTGCCAGCAGCGTATTAGCGGGGGGGCACGTTGAGCAGTTCTTC. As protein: CASSVLAGGHVEQFF.

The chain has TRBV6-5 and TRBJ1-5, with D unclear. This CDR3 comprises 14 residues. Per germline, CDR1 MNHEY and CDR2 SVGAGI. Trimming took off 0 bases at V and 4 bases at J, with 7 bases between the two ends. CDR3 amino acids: CASSYSFRNQPQHF. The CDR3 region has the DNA TGTGCCAGCAGTTACTCGTTCCGAAATCAGCCCCAGCATTTT.

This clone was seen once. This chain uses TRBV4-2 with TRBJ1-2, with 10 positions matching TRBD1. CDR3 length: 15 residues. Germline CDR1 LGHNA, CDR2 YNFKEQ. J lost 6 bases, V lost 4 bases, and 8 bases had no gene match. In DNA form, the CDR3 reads TGTGCCAGCAGCCTACCGGGACAGGGGACGGATGGCTACACCTTC. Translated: CASSLPGQGTDGYTF.

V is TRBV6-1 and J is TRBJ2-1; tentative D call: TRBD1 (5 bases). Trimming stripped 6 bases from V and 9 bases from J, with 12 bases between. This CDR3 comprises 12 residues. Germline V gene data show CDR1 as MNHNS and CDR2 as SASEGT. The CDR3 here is CASSGQWFEQFF. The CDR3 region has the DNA TGTGCCAGCAGCGGACAATGGTTTGAGCAGTTCTTC.

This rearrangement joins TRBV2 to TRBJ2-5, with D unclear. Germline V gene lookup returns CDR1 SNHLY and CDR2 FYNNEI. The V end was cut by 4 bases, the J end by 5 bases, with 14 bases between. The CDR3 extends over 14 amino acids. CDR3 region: CASSVVSPQETQYF. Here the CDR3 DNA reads TGTGCCAGCAGTGTGGTTAGCCCCCAGGAGACCCAGTACTTC.

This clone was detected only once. The CDR3 DNA follows: TGTGCCAGCAGCCTCATAACTAACTATGGCTACACCTTC. This sequence encodes CASSLITNYGYTF. The V and J genes are TRBV7-9 and TRBJ1-2; D is unresolved. Germline-derived CDR1 and CDR2 are SEHNR and FQNEAQ (reference sequence). The CDR3 length is 13 residues. The ends were cut back, 5 bases at V and 0 bases at J, with 7 bases in the middle. The full variable domain, rest sourced from reference TRBV7-9 and TRBJ1-2, is DTGVSQNPRHKITKRGQNVTFRCDPISEHNRLYWYRQTLGQGPEFLTYFQNEAQLEKSRLLSDRFSAERPKGSFSTLEIQRTEQGDSAMYLCASSLITNYGYTFGSGTRLTVV.

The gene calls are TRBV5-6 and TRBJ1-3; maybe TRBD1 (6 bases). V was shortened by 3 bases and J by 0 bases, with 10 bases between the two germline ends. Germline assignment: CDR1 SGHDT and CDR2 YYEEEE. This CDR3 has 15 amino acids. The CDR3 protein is CASSSRDTSGNTIYF. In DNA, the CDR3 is TGTGCCAGCAGCTCTCGGGACACCTCTGGAAACACCATATATTTT.

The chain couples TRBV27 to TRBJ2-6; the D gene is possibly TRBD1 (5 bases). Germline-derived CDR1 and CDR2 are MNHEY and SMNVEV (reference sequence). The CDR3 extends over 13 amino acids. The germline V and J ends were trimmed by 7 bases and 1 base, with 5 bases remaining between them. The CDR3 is CASKGSGANVLTF. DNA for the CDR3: TGTGCCAGCAAGGGGTCTGGGGCCAACGTCCTGACTTTC.

The CDR3 nucleotides are TGCGCCAGCAGCCAAGATCCTACCACAGGCACAGATACGCAGTATTTT. This codes for CASSQDPTTGTDTQYF. The chain links TRBV4-1 to TRBJ2-3, with D uncertain. Germline CDR1 and CDR2: MGHRA and YSYEKL. The V gene lost 0 bases and the J gene lost 1 base, with 11 bases spanning the gap. The CDR3 is made up of 16 amino acids.

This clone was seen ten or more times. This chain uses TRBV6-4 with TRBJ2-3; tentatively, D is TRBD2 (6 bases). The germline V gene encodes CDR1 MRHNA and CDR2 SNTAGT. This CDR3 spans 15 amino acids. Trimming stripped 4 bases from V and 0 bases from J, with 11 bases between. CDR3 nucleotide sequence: TGTGCCAGCAGTGCGATGGGGGGAAGCACAGATACGCAGTATTTT. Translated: CASSAMGGSTDTQYF.

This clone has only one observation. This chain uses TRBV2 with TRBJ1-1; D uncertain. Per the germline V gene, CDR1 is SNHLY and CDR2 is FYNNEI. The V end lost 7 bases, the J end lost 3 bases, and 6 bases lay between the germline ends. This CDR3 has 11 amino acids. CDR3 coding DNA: TGTGCCAGCATGGAGTACACTGAAGCTTTCTTT. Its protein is CASMEYTEAFF.

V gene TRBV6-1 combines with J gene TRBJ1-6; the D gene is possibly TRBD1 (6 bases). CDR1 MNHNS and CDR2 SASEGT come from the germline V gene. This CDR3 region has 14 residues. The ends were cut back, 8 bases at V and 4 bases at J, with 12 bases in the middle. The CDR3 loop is CASVVTGYNSPLHF. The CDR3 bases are TGTGCCAGCGTTGTGACAGGTTATAATTCACCCCTCCACTTT.

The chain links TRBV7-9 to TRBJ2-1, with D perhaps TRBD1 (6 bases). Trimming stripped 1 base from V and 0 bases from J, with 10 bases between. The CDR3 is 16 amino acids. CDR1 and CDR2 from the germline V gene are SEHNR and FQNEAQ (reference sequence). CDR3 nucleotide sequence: TGTGCCAGCAGCTTAGATTCCAGGGGCTCCTACAATGAGCAGTTCTTC. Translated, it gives CASSLDSRGSYNEQFF.

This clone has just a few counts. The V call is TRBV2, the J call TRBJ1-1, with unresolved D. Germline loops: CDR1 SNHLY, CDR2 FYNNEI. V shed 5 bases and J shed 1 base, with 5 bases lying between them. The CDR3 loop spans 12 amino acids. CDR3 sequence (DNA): TGTGCCAGCAGTCTTGGGAACACTGAAGCTTTCTTT. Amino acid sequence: CASSLGNTEAFF.

CDR3 protein: CASSEGLQGWYEQYF. DNA of the CDR3: TGTGCCAGCAGTGAAGGGTTGCAGGGGTGGTACGAGCAGTACTTC. The chain uses TRBV6-1 and TRBJ2-7, with D possibly matching TRBD1 (6 bases). Between the trimmed V and J ends, which lost 1 base and 4 bases, there was a span of 14 bases. The CDR3 is 15 amino acids. The V gene's germline CDR1 is MNHNS and CDR2 SASEGT.

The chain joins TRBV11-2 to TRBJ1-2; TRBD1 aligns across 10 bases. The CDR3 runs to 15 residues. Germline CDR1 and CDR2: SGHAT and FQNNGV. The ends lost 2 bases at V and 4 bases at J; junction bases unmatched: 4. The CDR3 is CASSLTTGGGYGYTF. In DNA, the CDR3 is TGTGCCAGCAGCTTAACGACAGGGGGCGGCTATGGCTACACCTTC.

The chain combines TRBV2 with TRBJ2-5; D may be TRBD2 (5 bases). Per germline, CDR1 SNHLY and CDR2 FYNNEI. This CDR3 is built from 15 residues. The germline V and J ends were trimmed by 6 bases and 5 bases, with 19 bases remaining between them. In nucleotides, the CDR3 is TGTGCCAGCAGCGGGCAGTCAAGCGGCCTGGAGACCCAGTACTTC. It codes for CASSGQSSGLETQYF. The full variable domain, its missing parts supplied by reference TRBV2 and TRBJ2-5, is EPEVTQTPSHQVTQMGQEVILRCVPISNHLYFYWYRQILGQKVEFLVSFYNNEISEKSEIFDDQFSVERPDGSNFTLKIRSTKLEDSAMYFCASSGQSSGLETQYFGPGTRLLVL.